This T cell receptor beta chain was retrieved from a study of radiotherapy plus CTLA-4 blockade in lung cancer (dated by TCRdb to 2016 to 2018). Context from the whole study: Objective responses were observed in roughly a sixth of enrolled patients, and disease control was achieved in less than 35%. What the authors observed across the whole study: The strongest predictors of response, as reported, were early dynamic changes in blood T cell clones along with a rise in serum interferon-beta after radiation. TCR clones derived from tumors expanded in peripheral blood after treatment with radiotherapy and ipilimumab.

The study tested focal radiation therapy combined with CTLA-4 blockade (ipilimumab) in patients with chemo-refractory metastatic non-small-cell lung cancer. Including cysteine and phenylalanine, the CDR3 has 15 amino acids. Only CDR3 DNA remains: 45 bases, in frame from the first base. V ends up 3 bases short and J 3 bases short, with an unmatched junction base count of 3. CDR1 and CDR2 are drawn from the germline V gene (reference sequence): LNHDA, SQIVND. As for this clone: What antigen it recognizes has not been identified. Base qualities were left out, and no much larger clone turns up one base away.

Libraries were made using the immunoSEQ multiplex PCR assay. The clones in this table, taken by TCRdb from immuneACCESS, are in-frame only. Not every clone is retained; where verified, under half of the shortfall comes from an unresolved V gene, and the cause of the rest is unknown. In this sample the table shows 50,000 to 70,000 clones, around 80% of which occur a single time. In total, the top ten clones hold 5% to 7.5% of the sample. The sequence links TRBV19 to TRBJ2-1; 9 nucleotides in the junction match TRBD2. This clonotype originated in a human donor with non-small cell lung cancer whose response to radiotherapy plus ipilimumab could not be evaluated. The sequencing here drew on peripheral blood, taken from a patient treated with radiotherapy plus ipilimumab. The CDR3 region has the sequence CASSMMRGGYNEQFF. The DNA is as follows: TGTGCCAGTAGTATGATGCGGGGGGGCTACAATGAGCAGTTCTTC.